Each of the 14 T cell receptor beta chains below was sequenced from the same sample in a study of blood T cell repertoires in COVID-19. Profiling relied on immunoSEQ multiplex PCR, and the TCRdb table lists in-frame clones only, not all of them. The data hold 250,000 to 300,000 clones, with over 85% observed a single time. The sequenced sample was PBMCs or T cells enriched from blood (not recorded which). Source of these receptors: a woman aged 45 to 65 who had been exposed to COVID-19.

V and J are TRBV11-2 and TRBJ1-4, with unresolved D. Germline CDR1 is SGHAT and CDR2 is FQNNGV. The CDR3 is 13 amino acids. V shed 2 bases and J shed 7 bases, with 8 bases lying between them. CDR3 in DNA: TGTGCCAGCAGCTTATCGACAAGTGAAAAACTGTTTTTT. Amino acids: CASSLSTSEKLFF.

This rearrangement joins TRBV3-1 (or the pseudogene TRBV3-2) to TRBJ2-3; tentatively, D is TRBD2 (6 bases). The CDR3 sequence is 15 residues long. Trimming took 4 bases from V and 4 from J, leaving 15 bases between them. Germline loops: CDR1 LGHDT, CDR2 YNNKEL (reference sequence). The CDR3 region has the DNA TGTGCCAGCAGCCCCCGGTCGTGGGGGGCAGATACGCAGTATTTT. Translating it yields CASSPRSWGADTQYF.

This clone was picked up one time. V usage is TRBV4-1 and J usage is TRBJ2-7, with D perhaps TRBD1 (5 bases). Trimming took off 3 bases at V and 5 bases at J, with 14 bases between the two ends. CDR1 is MGHRA, CDR2 YSYEKL, per germline. The CDR3 spans 14 residues. The CDR3 DNA reads as TGCGCCAGCAGCCACCCCTCTGCAGGGAACGAGCAGTACTTC. It translates to CASSHPSAGNEQYF.

Here the CDR3 reads CASSSRKRGVAETQYF. DNA of the CDR3: TGTGCCAGCAGTTCTCGCAAGCGGGGGGTGGCGGAGACCCAGTACTTC. This chain connects TRBV28 to TRBJ2-5; 9 bases fit TRBD2. Unmatched junction bases numbered 11, after V lost 4 bases and J lost 5 bases. The CDR3 has 16 residues. Per the germline V gene, CDR1 is MDHEN and CDR2 is SYDVKM.

In its sample, this clone was seen once. The gene calls are TRBV5-4 and TRBJ1-4, with TRBD1 matching over 7 bases. The V gene's germline CDR1 is SGHNT and CDR2 YYREEE (reference sequence). The ends lost 4 bases at V and 2 bases at J; junction bases unmatched: 11. The CDR3 has 17 residues. Written as DNA, the CDR3 is TGTGCCAGCAGCGCTTTCCAGGGGGAGGCGACTAATGAAAAACTGTTTTTT. Protein product: CASSAFQGEATNEKLFF.

This rearrangement joins TRBV7-2 to TRBJ1-6; 9 bases are a match to TRBD1. The CDR3 is 15 amino acids. The germline V gene has CDR1 SGHTA and CDR2 FQGNSA. V shed 5 bases and J 6 bases; nucleotides not matched to a gene: 5. The CDR3 sequence: CASSTRTGVNSPLHF. The DNA of the CDR3 is TGTGCCAGCAGCACGAGGACAGGGGTTAATTCACCCCTCCACTTT.

This chain joins TRBV30 and TRBJ1-2, with D possibly being TRBD1 (5 bases). The CDR3 spans 15 residues. Trimming left V 1 base short and J 3 bases short, with 15 bases between. The V gene's germline CDR1 is GTSNPN and CDR2 SVGIG (reference sequence). This CDR3 reads CAWSDPRTFYYGYTF. CDR3 bases: TGTGCCTGGAGTGACCCCCGGACATTCTACTATGGCTACACCTTC.

This clone has more than one count but fewer than ten. The chain uses TRBV28 and TRBJ1-2, with D perhaps TRBD1 (5 bases). V was shortened by 7 bases and J by 2 bases, with 14 bases between the two germline ends. The germline V gene encodes CDR1 MDHEN and CDR2 SYDVKM. The CDR3 sequence is 14 residues long. The CDR3 DNA reads as TGTGCCAGCACCCTCGGCGGGGCCAACTATGGCTACACCTTC. It codes for CASTLGGANYGYTF.

The rearrangement joins TRBV11-2 to TRBJ1-6; TRBD1 might be the D (5 bases). Germline CDR1 is SGHAT and CDR2 is FQNNGV. This CDR3 contains 14 residues. V lost 1 base to trimming and J lost 7 bases, with 8 bases between them. The CDR3 DNA follows: TGTGCCAGCAGCTTAGTCGGGGGAAATTCACCCCTCCACTTT. This gives the protein CASSLVGGNSPLHF.

This clone appeared a few times. J is TRBJ2-2 and V is TRBV2; perhaps TRBD1 as D (6 bases). Trimming removed 2 bases at V and 6 bases at J, with 7 bases between. Germline loops: CDR1 SNHLY, CDR2 FYNNEI. The CDR3 runs 13 residues. The CDR3, as DNA: TGTGCCAGCAGTGAAACAGGGTCCGGGGAGCTGTTTTTT. Translation gives CASSETGSGELFF.

V is TRBV28 and J is TRBJ2-5; tentatively, D is TRBD2 (6 bases). Germline V gives CDR1 MDHEN, CDR2 SYDVKM. The length of the CDR3 is 14 residues. V lost 2 bases, J lost 4 bases, and 11 bases lay in between. The CDR3 is CASSLAGQGETQYF. CDR3 DNA: TGTGCCAGCAGTTTAGCGGGGCAGGGAGAGACCCAGTACTTC.

V and J are TRBV11-1 and TRBJ1-6; D gene ambiguous. The CDR3 covers 13 residues. Looked up from germline, CDR1 is SGHAT and CDR2 is FQDESV (reference sequence). Trimming took off 2 bases at V and 5 bases at J, with 4 bases between the two ends. The CDR3 spells CASSLTDNSPLHF. CDR3 DNA: TGTGCCAGCAGCTTAACAGATAATTCACCCCTCCACTTT.

This clone appeared once. The rearrangement links TRBV20-1 to TRBJ2-7; 8 bases match TRBD2. V trimming: 6 bases; J trimming: 4 bases; junction bases outside the gene matches: 8. CDR1 is DFQATT, CDR2 SNEGSKA, per germline (reference sequence). The CDR3 length is 13 residues. The CDR3 DNA reads TGCAGTGCCAGTGAAGGACTAGCTTACGAGCAGTACTTC. Residues: CSASEGLAYEQYF.

The genes are TRBV24-1 and TRBJ1-1, with TRBD1 matching over 11 bases. The CDR3 sequence is 17 residues long. J was trimmed by 0 bases and V by 3 bases; bases with no gene match: 5. Germline lookup yields CDR1 KGHDR and CDR2 SFDVKD. The CDR3 reads CATSDGTGGYMNTEAFF. The CDR3 coding sequence is TGTGCCACCAGTGATGGGACAGGGGGATACATGAACACTGAAGCTTTCTTT.